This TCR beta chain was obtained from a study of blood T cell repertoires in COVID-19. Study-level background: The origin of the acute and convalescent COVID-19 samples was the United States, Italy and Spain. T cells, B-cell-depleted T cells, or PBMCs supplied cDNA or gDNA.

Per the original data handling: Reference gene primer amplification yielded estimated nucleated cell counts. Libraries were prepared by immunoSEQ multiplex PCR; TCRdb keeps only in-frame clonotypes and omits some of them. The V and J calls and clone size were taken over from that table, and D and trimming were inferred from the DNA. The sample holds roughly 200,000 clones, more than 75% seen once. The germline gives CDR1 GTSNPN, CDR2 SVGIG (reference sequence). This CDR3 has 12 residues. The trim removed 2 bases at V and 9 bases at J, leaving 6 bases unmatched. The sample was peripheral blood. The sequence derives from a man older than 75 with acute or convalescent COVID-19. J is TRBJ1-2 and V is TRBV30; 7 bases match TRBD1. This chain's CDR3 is CAWSPRTGSYTF. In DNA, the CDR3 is TGTGCCTGGAGTCCCCGGACAGGAAGCTACACCTTC.